Below are 16 T cell receptor beta chains sequenced from a single sample in a study of PD-L1 blockade in urothelial cancer. Clones were sequenced by immunoSEQ multiplex PCR, and TCRdb holds only the in-frame ones, with some missing. Among 50,000 to 65,000 clones listed, 86% were seen once. The source material was PBMCs, sampled around atezolizumab (anti-PD-L1) treatment. The receptors come from a man aged 45 to 65 with urothelial cancer.

As DNA, the CDR3 is TGTGCCAGCAGTGAAGTTTTAGCGAGAAACACCATATATTTT. Encoded protein: CASSEVLARNTIYF. The gene calls are TRBV6-1 and TRBJ1-3; no clear D gene. The CDR3 has 14 residues. V lost 1 base to trimming and J lost 5 bases, with 9 bases between them. Germline-derived CDR1 and CDR2 are MNHNS and SASEGT.

V gene TRBV6-4 combines with J gene TRBJ2-7; a possible D gene is TRBD1 (6 bases). Germline V gene lookup returns CDR1 MRHNA and CDR2 SNTAGT. This CDR3 region has 15 residues. Trimming stripped 6 bases from V and 5 bases from J, with 20 bases between. This chain's CDR3 is CASRLKLQGNHEQYF. The CDR3 DNA reads as TGTGCCAGCAGACTCAAACTACAGGGTAATCACGAGCAGTACTTC.

The chain carries TRBV7-9 and TRBJ2-5; D perhaps matches TRBD2 (6 bases). V lost 10 bases, J lost 1 base, and 16 bases lay in between. The CDR3 runs 14 residues. Germline-derived CDR1 and CDR2 are SEHNR and FQNEAQ (reference sequence). DNA for the CDR3: TGTGCCACCACCCCATCCGGGGGCCAAGAGACCCAGTACTTC. Translation: CATTPSGGQETQYF. The full variable domain, with the rest looked up from reference TRBV7-9 and TRBJ2-5, is DTGVSQNPRHKITKRGQNVTFRCDPISEHNRLYWYRQTLGQGPEFLTYFQNEAQLEKSRLLSDRFSAERPKGSFSTLEIQRTEQGDSAMYLCATTPSGGQETQYFGPGTRLLVL.

The chain uses TRBV19 and TRBJ2-6; 11 bases agree with TRBD1. Trimming took 3 bases from V and 0 from J; bases not matched to a gene: 1. There are 17 residues in the CDR3. Germline-derived CDR1 and CDR2 are LNHDA and SQIVND (reference sequence). The DNA for the CDR3 is TGTGCCAGTAGTATCGGACAGGGGGCCTCTGGGGCCAACGTCCTGACTTTC. As protein: CASSIGQGASGANVLTF. The whole variable domain, filled in from reference TRBV19 and TRBJ2-6, reads DGGITQSPKYLFRKEGQNVTLSCEQNLNHDAMYWYRQDPGQGLRLIYYSQIVNDFQKGDIAEGYSVSREKKESFPLTVTSAQKNPTAFYLCASSIGQGASGANVLTFGAGSRLTVL.

Only one count was recorded for this clone. The chain employs TRBV5-1 and TRBJ2-7; D gene unclear. Germline CDR1 SGHRS, CDR2 YFSETQ. The CDR3 loop spans 14 amino acids. The V end was cut by 4 bases, the J end by 0 bases, with 11 bases between. The CDR3 spells CASSLQASSYEQYF. CDR3 nucleotides: TGCGCCAGCAGCCTGCAAGCGAGCTCCTACGAGCAGTACTTC.

This clone is a singleton in its sample. The DNA for the CDR3 is TGTGCCAGCAGCTTTGGTAGAAATGAAAAACTGTTTTTT. The encoded protein is CASSFGRNEKLFF. The chain links TRBV5-6 to TRBJ1-4; D unresolved. This CDR3 contains 13 residues. V was trimmed by 2 bases and J by 5 bases, leaving 7 bases between them. CDR1 and CDR2 (germline): SGHDT, YYEEEE. Looking up the rest from reference TRBV5-6 and TRBJ1-4 gives the full variable domain: DAGVTQSPTHLIKTRGQQVTLRCSPKSGHDTVSWYQQALGQGPQFIFQYYEEEERQRGNFPDRFSGHQFPNYSSELNVNALLLGDSALYLCASSFGRNEKLFFGSGTQLSVL.

This chain connects TRBV9 to TRBJ2-2; 9 nucleotides agree with TRBD2. CDR3 length: 16 residues. The germline gives CDR1 SGDLS, CDR2 YYNGEE. Losses at the gene ends were 0 bases for V and 6 bases for J; bases not matched to a gene: 6. The CDR3 DNA follows: TGTGCCAGCAGCGTAGAAGGCGGGAGGGCCGCCGGGGAGCTGTTTTTT. Amino acids: CASSVEGGRAAGELFF.

The chain recombines TRBV2 with TRBJ2-4; a weak D match, TRBD1 (6 bases). V gave up 8 bases and J gave up 7 bases, with 21 bases separating them. Germline assignment: CDR1 SNHLY and CDR2 FYNNEI. The CDR3 runs 15 residues. Here the CDR3 reads CASDPGTPRGNIQYF. The CDR3 DNA reads as TGTGCCAGCGACCCCGGGACACCCCGCGGGAACATTCAGTACTTC.

This rearrangement joins TRBV30 to TRBJ2-5; the D gene is possibly TRBD2 (6 bases). The J call could be wrong; TRBJ2-7 is a better fit for the DNA end. CDR3 length: 10 amino acids. Germline V gene data show CDR1 as GTSNPN and CDR2 as SVGIG (reference sequence). The CDR3 region is CAGGMYEQYF. CDR3 sequence (DNA): TGTGCCGGAGGGATGTACGAGCAGTACTTC.

The rearrangement joins TRBV4-1 to TRBJ2-1; 14 bases are shared with TRBD2. CDR1 is MGHRA, CDR2 YSYEKL, per germline. This CDR3 region has 16 residues. The ends lost 5 bases at V and 15 bases at J; junction bases unmatched: 15. In DNA form, the CDR3 reads TGCGCCAGCAGCTCAACCGGGACTAGCGGGAGCGTGTTCCTGTTCTTC. Its protein is CASSSTGTSGSVFLFF.

In this sample, this clone turned up a few times. The chain joins TRBV7-2 to TRBJ1-1; 9 bases are a match to TRBD1. After removal of 0 bases from V and 4 bases from J, the junction contained 6 bases not matched to a gene. CDR3 length: 16 amino acids. Germline CDR1 is SGHTA and CDR2 is FQGNSA. CDR3: CASSLAQGAFGTEAFF. The CDR3 nucleotides are TGTGCCAGCAGCTTAGCACAGGGGGCCTTTGGCACTGAAGCTTTCTTT.

The chain joins TRBV9 to TRBJ1-5; 8 positions agree with TRBD1. Looked up from germline, CDR1 is SGDLS and CDR2 is YYNGEE. The CDR3 length is 16 residues. Germline trimming cut 2 bases from V and 5 bases from J; bases unmatched to any gene: 9. CDR3 nucleotides: TGTGCCAGCAGCGTCATGGGGAGACAGGGGCATCAGCCCCAGCATTTT. This encodes CASSVMGRQGHQPQHF.

The chain recombines TRBV27 with TRBJ2-2; possibly TRBD1 for D (5 bases). V lost 1 base and J lost 5, with 20 bases in between. Germline CDR1 is MNHEY and CDR2 is SMNVEV (reference sequence). The CDR3 consists of 18 residues. CDR3 residues: CASSLFRSGQGRTGELFF. For the CDR3, the DNA is TGTGCCAGCAGTTTATTTCGATCGGGTCAGGGAAGGACCGGGGAGCTGTTTTTT.

The chain combines TRBV9 with TRBJ2-3; 9 bases map to TRBD1. The CDR3 loop spans 15 amino acids. V lost 4 bases and J lost 1; bases outside the gene matches: 4. Germline loops: CDR1 SGDLS, CDR2 YYNGEE. CDR3 nucleotides: TGTGCCAGCAGCTTTACAGGGGGCGGCACAGATACGCAGTATTTT. The encoded protein is CASSFTGGGTDTQYF.

The table lists this clone with a count of one. The J gene is TRBJ2-5, the V gene TRBV21-1; TRBD2 was called by the table and not checked on the DNA. TRBV21-1 is a documented pseudogene. This CDR3 has 15 amino acids. CDR3 sequence reads: CASSKAFGVQETQYF. CDR3 coding DNA: TGTGCCAGCAGCAAAGCTTTCGGGGTGCAAGAGACCCAGTACTTC.

This sequence joins TRBV5-6 and TRBJ1-1; 7 bases match TRBD1. Germline CDR1 is SGHDT and CDR2 is YYEEEE. This CDR3 spans 17 amino acids. The ends lost 2 bases at V and 0 bases at J; junction bases unmatched: 10. The DNA for the CDR3 is TGTGCCAGCAGCTTACCGGGACAGCCACCCATGAACACTGAAGCTTTCTTT. Translating gives CASSLPGQPPMNTEAFF.